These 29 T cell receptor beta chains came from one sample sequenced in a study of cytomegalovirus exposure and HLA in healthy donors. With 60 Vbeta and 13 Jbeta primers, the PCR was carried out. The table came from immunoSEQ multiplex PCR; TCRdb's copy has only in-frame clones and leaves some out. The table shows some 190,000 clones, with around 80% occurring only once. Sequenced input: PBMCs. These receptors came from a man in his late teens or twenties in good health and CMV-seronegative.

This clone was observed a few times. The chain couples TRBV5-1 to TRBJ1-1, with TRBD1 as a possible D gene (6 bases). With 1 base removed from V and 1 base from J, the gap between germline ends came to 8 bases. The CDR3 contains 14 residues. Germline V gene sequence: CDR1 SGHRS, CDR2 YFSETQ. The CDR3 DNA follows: TGCGCCAGCAGCTTGACAGGGACGAACACTGAAGCTTTCTTT. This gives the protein CASSLTGTNTEAFF.

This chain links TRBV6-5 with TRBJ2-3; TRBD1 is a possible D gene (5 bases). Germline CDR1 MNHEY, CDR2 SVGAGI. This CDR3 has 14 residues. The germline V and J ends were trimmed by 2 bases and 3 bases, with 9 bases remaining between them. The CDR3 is CASSYSGATDTQYF. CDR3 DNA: TGTGCCAGCAGTTACAGTGGGGCGACAGATACGCAGTATTTT.

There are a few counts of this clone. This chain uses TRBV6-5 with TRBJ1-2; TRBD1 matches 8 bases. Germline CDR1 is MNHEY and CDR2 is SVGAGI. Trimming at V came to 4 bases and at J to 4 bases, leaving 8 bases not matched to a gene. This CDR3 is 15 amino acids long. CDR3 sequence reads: CASSSRGQAIYGYTF. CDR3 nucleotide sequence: TGTGCCAGCAGTTCCAGGGGACAGGCGATCTATGGCTACACCTTC.

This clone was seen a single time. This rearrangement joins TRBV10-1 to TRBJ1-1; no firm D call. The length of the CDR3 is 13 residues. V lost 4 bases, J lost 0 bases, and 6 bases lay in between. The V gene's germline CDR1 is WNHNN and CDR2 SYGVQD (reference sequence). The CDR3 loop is CASSGRMNTEAFF. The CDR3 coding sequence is TGCGCCAGCAGTGGTAGAATGAACACTGAAGCTTTCTTT.

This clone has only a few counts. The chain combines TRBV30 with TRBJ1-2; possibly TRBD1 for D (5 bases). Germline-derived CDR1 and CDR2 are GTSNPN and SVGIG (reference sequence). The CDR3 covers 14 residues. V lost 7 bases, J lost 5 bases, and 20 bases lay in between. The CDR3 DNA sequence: TGTGCCTCTACCCCCGACAGCCTAGGGTATGGCTACACCTTC. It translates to CASTPDSLGYGYTF.

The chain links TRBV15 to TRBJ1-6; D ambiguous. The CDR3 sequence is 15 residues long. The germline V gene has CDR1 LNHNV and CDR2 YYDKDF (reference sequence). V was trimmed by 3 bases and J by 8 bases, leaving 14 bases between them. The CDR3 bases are TGTGCCACCAGCAGGTCACTCGAGTTGGATTCACCCCTCCACTTT. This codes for CATSRSLELDSPLHF.

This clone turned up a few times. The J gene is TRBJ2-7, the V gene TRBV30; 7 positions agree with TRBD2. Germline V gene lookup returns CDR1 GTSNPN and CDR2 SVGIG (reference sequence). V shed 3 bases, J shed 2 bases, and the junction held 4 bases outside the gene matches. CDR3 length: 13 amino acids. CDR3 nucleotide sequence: TGTGCCTGGAGGGCTAGCGGTGCCTACGAGCAGTACTTC. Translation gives CAWRASGAYEQYF.

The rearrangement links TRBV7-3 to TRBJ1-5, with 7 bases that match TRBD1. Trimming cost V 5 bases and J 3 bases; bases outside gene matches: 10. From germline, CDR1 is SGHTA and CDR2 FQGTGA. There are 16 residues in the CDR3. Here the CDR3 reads CASSTPGQNLNQPQHF. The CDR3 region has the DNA TGTGCCAGCAGCACTCCGGGACAGAATCTCAATCAGCCCCAGCATTTT.

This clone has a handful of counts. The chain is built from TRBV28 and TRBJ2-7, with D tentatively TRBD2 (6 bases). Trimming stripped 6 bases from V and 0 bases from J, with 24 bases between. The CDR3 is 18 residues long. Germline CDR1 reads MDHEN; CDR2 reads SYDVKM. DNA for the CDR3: TGTGCCAGCAGCACCTATTGGGCCCCAACCGGGAGCTCCTACGAGCAGTACTTC. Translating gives CASSTYWAPTGSSYEQYF. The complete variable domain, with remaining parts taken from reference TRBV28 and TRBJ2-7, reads DVKVTQSSRYLVKRTGEKVFLECVQDMDHENMFWYRQDPGLGLRLIYFSYDVKMKEKGDIPEGYSVSREKKERFSLILESASTNQTSMYLCASSTYWAPTGSSYEQYFGPGTRLTVT.

CDR3 nucleotides: TGTGCCAGCAGCTTTTCAAATGAGCAGTTCTTC. It specifies CASSFSNEQFF. The rearrangement joins TRBV11-3 to TRBJ2-1, with no clear D. This CDR3 contains 11 residues. Germline-derived CDR1 and CDR2 are SGHNT and YENEEA. Trimming removed 3 bases at V and 7 bases at J, with 4 bases between. The entire variable domain, with the rest obtained from reference TRBV11-3 and TRBJ2-1, is as follows: EAGVVQSPRYKIIEKKQPVAFWCNPISGHNTLYWYLQNLGQGPELLIRYENEEAVDDSQLPKDRFSAERLKGVDSTLKIQPAELGDSAVYLCASSFSNEQFFGPGTRLTVL.

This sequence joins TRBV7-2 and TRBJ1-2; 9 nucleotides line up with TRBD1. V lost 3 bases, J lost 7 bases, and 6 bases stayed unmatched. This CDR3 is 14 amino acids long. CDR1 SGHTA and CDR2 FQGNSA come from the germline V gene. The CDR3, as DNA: TGTGCCAGCAGCTTCCGGGACAGGGTATCTGGCTACACCTTC. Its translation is CASSFRDRVSGYTF.

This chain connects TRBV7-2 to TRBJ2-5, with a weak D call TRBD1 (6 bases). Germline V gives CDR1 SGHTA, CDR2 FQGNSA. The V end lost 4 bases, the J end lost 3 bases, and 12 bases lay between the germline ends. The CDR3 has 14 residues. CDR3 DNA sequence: TGTGCCAGCAGCTCCCTTAAGGGGGAAGAGACCCAGTACTTC. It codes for CASSSLKGEETQYF. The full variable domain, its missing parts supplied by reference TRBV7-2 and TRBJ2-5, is GAGVSQSPSNKVTEKGKDVELRCDPISGHTALYWYRQSLGQGLEFLIYFQGNSAPDKSGLPSDRFSAERTGGSVSTLTIQRTQQEDSAVYLCASSSLKGEETQYFGPGTRLLVL.

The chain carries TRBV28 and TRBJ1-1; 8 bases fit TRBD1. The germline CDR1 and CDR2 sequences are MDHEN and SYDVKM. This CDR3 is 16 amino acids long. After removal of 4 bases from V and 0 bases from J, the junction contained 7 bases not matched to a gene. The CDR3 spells CASSSWTGLMNTEAFF. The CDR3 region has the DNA TGTGCCAGCAGTTCCTGGACAGGGCTTATGAACACTGAAGCTTTCTTT.

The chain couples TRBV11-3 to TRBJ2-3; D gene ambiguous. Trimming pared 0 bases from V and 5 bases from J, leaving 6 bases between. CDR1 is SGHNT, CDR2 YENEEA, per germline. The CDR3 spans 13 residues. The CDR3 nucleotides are TGTGCCAGCAGCTTAGATGTTAGAGATACGCAGTATTTT. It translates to CASSLDVRDTQYF.

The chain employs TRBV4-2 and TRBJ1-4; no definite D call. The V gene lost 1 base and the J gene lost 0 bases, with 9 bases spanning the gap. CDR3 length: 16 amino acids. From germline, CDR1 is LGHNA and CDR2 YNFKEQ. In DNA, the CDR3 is TGTGCCAGCAGCCAAGGGGCCGGTGCAACTAATGAAAAACTGTTTTTT. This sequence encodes CASSQGAGATNEKLFF.

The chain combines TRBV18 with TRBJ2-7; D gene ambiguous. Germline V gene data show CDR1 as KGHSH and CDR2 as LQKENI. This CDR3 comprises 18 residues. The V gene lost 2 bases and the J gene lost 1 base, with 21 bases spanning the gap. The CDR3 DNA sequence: TGTGCCAGCTCACCAGGGCTACTTGACCCACTGCCATCCTACGAGCAGTACTTC. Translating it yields CASSPGLLDPLPSYEQYF.

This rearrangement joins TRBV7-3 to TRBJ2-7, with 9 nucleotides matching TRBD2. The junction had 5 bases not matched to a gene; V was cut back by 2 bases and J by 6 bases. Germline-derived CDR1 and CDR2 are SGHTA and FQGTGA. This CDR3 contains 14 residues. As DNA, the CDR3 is TGTGCCAGCAGCTTAGGCGGGGGGGCTGGCGAGCAGTACTTC. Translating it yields CASSLGGGAGEQYF.

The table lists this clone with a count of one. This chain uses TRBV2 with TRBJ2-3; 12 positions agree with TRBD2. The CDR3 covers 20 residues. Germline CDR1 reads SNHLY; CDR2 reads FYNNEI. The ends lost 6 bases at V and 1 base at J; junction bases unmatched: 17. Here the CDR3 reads CASRLGFASGGEVGTDTQYF. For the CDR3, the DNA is TGTGCCAGCAGATTGGGTTTTGCTAGCGGGGGGGAGGTGGGCACAGATACGCAGTATTTT. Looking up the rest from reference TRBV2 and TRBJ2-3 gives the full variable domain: EPEVTQTPSHQVTQMGQEVILRCVPISNHLYFYWYRQILGQKVEFLVSFYNNEISEKSEIFDDQFSVERPDGSNFTLKIRSTKLEDSAMYFCASRLGFASGGEVGTDTQYFGPGTRLTVL.

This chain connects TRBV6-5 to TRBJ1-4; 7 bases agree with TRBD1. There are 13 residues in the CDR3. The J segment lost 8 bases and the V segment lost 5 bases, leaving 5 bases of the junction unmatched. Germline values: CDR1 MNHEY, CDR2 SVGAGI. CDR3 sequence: CASSELDREKLFF. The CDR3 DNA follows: TGTGCCAGCAGTGAGCTGGACAGGGAAAAACTGTTTTTT.

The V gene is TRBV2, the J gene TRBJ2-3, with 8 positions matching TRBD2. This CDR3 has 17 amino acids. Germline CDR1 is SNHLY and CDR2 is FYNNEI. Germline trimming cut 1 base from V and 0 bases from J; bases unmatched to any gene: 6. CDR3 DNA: TGTGCCAGCAGTGAAGTCGGGAGGGAAGTCAGCACAGATACGCAGTATTTT. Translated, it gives CASSEVGREVSTDTQYF.

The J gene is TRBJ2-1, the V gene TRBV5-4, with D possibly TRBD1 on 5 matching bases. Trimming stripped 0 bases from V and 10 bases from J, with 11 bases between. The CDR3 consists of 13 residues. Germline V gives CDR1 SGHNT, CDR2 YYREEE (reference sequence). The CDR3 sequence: CASSLGQSREQFF. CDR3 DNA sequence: TGTGCCAGCAGCTTGGGACAGTCAAGGGAGCAGTTCTTC.

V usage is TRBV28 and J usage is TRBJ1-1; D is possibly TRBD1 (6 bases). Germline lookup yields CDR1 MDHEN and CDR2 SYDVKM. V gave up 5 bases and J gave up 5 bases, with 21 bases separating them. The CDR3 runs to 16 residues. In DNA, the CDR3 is TGTGCCAGCAGTCTATCCAACAGGGAAACAGAGACTGAAGCTTTCTTT. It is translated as CASSLSNRETETEAFF.

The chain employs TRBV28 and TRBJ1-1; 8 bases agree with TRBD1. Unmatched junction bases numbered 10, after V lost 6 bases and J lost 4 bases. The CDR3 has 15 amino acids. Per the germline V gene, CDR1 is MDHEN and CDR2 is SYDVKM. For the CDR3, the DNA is TGTGCCAGCAGGATGCCACAGGGGGGGGGCACTGAAGCTTTCTTT. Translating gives CASRMPQGGGTEAFF.

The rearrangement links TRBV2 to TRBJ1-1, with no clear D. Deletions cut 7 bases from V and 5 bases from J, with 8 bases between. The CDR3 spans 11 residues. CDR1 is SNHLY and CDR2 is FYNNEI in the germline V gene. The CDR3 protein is CASTQSTEAFF. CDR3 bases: TGTGCCAGCACACAGTCTACTGAAGCTTTCTTT.

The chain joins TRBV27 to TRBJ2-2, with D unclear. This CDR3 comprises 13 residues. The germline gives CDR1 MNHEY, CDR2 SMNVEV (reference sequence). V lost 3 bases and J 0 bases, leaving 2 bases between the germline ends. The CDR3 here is CASSFSNTGELFF. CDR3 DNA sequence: TGTGCCAGCAGTTTCTCGAACACCGGGGAGCTGTTTTTT.

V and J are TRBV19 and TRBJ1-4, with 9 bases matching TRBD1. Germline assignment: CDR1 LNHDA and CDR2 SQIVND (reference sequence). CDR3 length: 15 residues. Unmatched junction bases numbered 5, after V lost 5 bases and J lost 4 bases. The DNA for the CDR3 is TGTGCCAGTAGTTCACAGGGGGCAGTTAATGAAAAACTGTTTTTT. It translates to CASSSQGAVNEKLFF.

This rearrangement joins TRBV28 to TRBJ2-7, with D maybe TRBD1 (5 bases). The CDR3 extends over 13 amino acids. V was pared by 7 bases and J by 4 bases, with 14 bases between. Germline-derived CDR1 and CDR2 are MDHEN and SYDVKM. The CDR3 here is CASTIPKGYEQYF. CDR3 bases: TGTGCCAGCACCATTCCGAAGGGGTACGAGCAGTACTTC.

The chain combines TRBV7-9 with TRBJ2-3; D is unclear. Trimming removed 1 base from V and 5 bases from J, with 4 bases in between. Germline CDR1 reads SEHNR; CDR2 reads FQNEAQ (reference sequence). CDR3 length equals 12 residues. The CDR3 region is CASSLGLDTQYF. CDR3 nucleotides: TGTGCCAGCAGCTTAGGACTAGATACGCAGTATTTT.

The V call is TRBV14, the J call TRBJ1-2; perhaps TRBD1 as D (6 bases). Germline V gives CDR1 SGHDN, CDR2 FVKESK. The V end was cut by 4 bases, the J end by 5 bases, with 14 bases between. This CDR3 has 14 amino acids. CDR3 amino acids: CASSRTTGQYGYTF. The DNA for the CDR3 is TGTGCCAGCAGCCGCACGACAGGCCAATATGGCTACACCTTC.